The source of this TCR beta chain is a study of blood T cell repertoires in COVID-19. Across the whole study: The United States, Italy and Spain supplied acute and convalescent COVID-19 samples. The analysed material was cDNA or gDNA that came from T cells, B-cell-depleted T cells, or PBMCs.

In the original workflow: Nucleated cell number was recorded as an estimate derived from reference gene primer amplification. Profiled with immunoSEQ multiplex PCR; TCRdb holds only in-frame clones, not every one. V and J calls and clone size come straight from that table; D and trimming were deduced from the DNA. Of roughly 160,000 clones in the sample, approximately 86% are singletons; the top ten hold roughly 0.53%. The CDR3 loop spans 15 amino acids. Germline V gene lookup returns CDR1 MNHEY and CDR2 SVGAGI. With V trimmed by 4 bases and J by 6 bases, 10 bases remained unmatched. Sequenced material: peripheral blood. This TCR was sampled from a man between 60 and 70 years old with COVID-19, enrolled during active disease. The rearrangement joins TRBV6-5 to TRBJ2-7; TRBD1 matches at 9 bases. The CDR3 reads CASSSTGTGSSEQYF. The CDR3 coding sequence is TGTGCCAGCAGTTCGACCGGGACAGGGTCATCCGAGCAGTACTTC.